Each of the 20 T cell receptor beta chains below was sequenced from the same sample in a study of T cell responses to AZD1222 COVID-19 vaccine (TCRdb year 2021). Libraries were made using the immunoSEQ multiplex PCR assay. This is the immuneACCESS table as TCRdb keeps it, with only in-frame sequences that have V and J called. A part of the clones is gone; compared with another copy, unresolved V genes explain less than half, and the rest is unexplained. The sample table shows 50,000 to 60,000 clones, and 70% to 80% are seen once. Clones ranked in the top ten supply about 5% of the sample. The time point label for this specimen denotes: about 28 days (+/-7) after the second vaccine dose. Sequencing used peripheral blood, obtained 28 days after the second AZD1222 dose. Receptors originate from an adult who received the AZD1222 COVID-19 vaccine.

The chain links TRBV27 to TRBJ1-2; D is unclear. Germline V CDR1 and CDR2: MNHEY, SMNVEV (reference sequence). This CDR3 has 14 residues. V lost 0 bases and J lost 2, with 7 bases in between. The CDR3: CASSLSGRNYGYTF. In nucleotides, the CDR3 is TGTGCCAGCAGTTTATCCGGCCGGAACTATGGCTACACCTTC.

The chain has TRBV7-2 and TRBJ1-5; the match to TRBD1 covers 7 bases. The CDR3 is 17 residues long. V shed 5 bases, J shed 3 bases, and the junction held 13 bases outside the gene matches. Looked up from germline, CDR1 is SGHTA and CDR2 is FQGNSA. The CDR3 sequence is CASSRAPGQSFNQPQHF. The CDR3 DNA reads as TGTGCCAGCAGCCGGGCCCCGGGACAGAGCTTCAATCAGCCCCAGCATTTT.

The chain carries TRBV15 and TRBJ2-1; 9 nucleotides agree with TRBD1. Germline V gene lookup returns CDR1 LNHNV and CDR2 YYDKDF (reference sequence). CDR3 length: 15 residues. V dropped 9 bases and J dropped 7; count of bases not matched to a gene: 13. In DNA form, the CDR3 reads TGTGCCACGGACCAAGGGGGGACAGGGTTAAATGAGCAGTTCTTC. Translated, it gives CATDQGGTGLNEQFF.

The J gene is TRBJ1-1, the V gene TRBV7-6; 11 bases agree with TRBD1. Per the germline V gene, CDR1 is SGHVS and CDR2 is FNYEAQ. CDR3 length: 15 amino acids. V was pared by 4 bases and J by 3 bases, with 4 bases of the junction left unmatched. The CDR3 bases are TGTGCCAGCAGCTCGCCGGGACAGGGGGACACTGAAGCTTTCTTT. Protein: CASSSPGQGDTEAFF.

The chain links TRBV2 to TRBJ2-1; 10 positions match TRBD2. With V trimmed by 5 bases and J by 9 bases, 7 bases remained unmatched. This CDR3 has 14 residues. Germline V CDR1 and CDR2: SNHLY, FYNNEI. CDR3: CASSPLGLAAEQFF. DNA for the CDR3: TGTGCCAGCAGTCCACTTGGACTAGCGGCTGAGCAGTTCTTC.

The chain joins TRBV3-1 (or the pseudogene TRBV3-2) to TRBJ2-5; tentatively, D is TRBD2 (6 bases). In germline, CDR1 is LGHDT, CDR2 YNNKEL (reference sequence). V lost 4 bases, J lost 7 bases, and 13 bases lay in between. CDR3 length: 13 amino acids. The CDR3 spells CASSLGTPGTQYF. The CDR3 bases are TGTGCCAGCAGCCTAGGGACTCCCGGGACCCAGTACTTC.

This clone has only a few counts. The chain employs TRBV5-1 and TRBJ2-1; D unclear. CDR1 is SGHRS and CDR2 is YFSETQ in the germline V gene. V lost 3 bases to trimming and J lost 0 bases, with 10 bases between them. This CDR3 spans 15 amino acids. The CDR3 DNA follows: TGCGCCAGCAGCTGGGCGACGGCCTCCTACAATGAGCAGTTCTTC. Residues: CASSWATASYNEQFF.

The gene calls are TRBV2 and TRBJ1-5; D is ambiguous. Trimming took off 6 bases at V and 0 bases at J, with 15 bases between the two ends. Per germline, CDR1 SNHLY and CDR2 FYNNEI. The CDR3 extends over 16 amino acids. Here the CDR3 DNA reads TGTGCCAGCAGGGCAGCTATAAATCTTAGCAATCAGCCCCAGCATTTT. Translating it yields CASRAAINLSNQPQHF.

J is TRBJ2-3 and V is TRBV28; weak D call: TRBD2 (6 bases). Germline V gene data show CDR1 as MDHEN and CDR2 as SYDVKM. This CDR3 is 15 amino acids long. The V gene lost 9 bases and the J gene lost 4 bases, with 20 bases spanning the gap. CDR3 loop: CASHGGGSKADTQYF. The CDR3 bases are TGTGCCAGTCATGGAGGAGGGAGCAAGGCAGATACGCAGTATTTT.

The chain is built from TRBV11-2 and TRBJ2-1; TRBD1 matches 7 bases. This CDR3 contains 13 residues. The germline V gene has CDR1 SGHAT and CDR2 FQNNGV. The junction had 8 bases not matched to a gene; V was cut back by 5 bases and J by 10 bases. The CDR3 protein is CASSADRDSEQFF. The DNA for the CDR3 is TGTGCCAGCAGCGCAGACCGGGACAGCGAGCAGTTCTTC.

The chain carries TRBV30 and TRBJ1-1; no clear D gene. In germline, CDR1 is GTSNPN, CDR2 SVGIG (reference sequence). The V gene lost 1 base and the J gene lost 3 bases, with 3 bases spanning the gap. This CDR3 comprises 11 residues. The CDR3: CAWSGDTEAFF. The CDR3 coding sequence is TGTGCCTGGAGTGGAGACACTGAAGCTTTCTTT. The entire variable domain, with the rest obtained from reference TRBV30 and TRBJ1-1, is as follows: SQTIHQWPATLVQPVGSPLSLECTVEGTSNPNLYWYRQAAGRGLQLLFYSVGIGQISSEVPQNLSASRPQDRQFILSSKKLLLSDSGFYLCAWSGDTEAFFGQGTRLTVV.

The chain recombines TRBV7-8 with TRBJ2-5; either TRBD1 or TRBD2 may fit D (5 bases each). The CDR3 sequence is 13 residues long. Trimming shortened V by 7 bases and J by 4 bases, and 13 bases separated the two germline ends. CDR1 and CDR2 from the germline V gene are SGHVS and FQNEAQ. CDR3 DNA: TGTGCCAGCAATCTCCGGGGCCTAGAGACCCAGTACTTC. Amino acid sequence: CASNLRGLETQYF. The entire variable domain, with the rest obtained from reference TRBV7-8 and TRBJ2-5, is as follows: GAGVSQSPRYKVAKRGQDVALRCDPISGHVSLFWYQQALGQGPEFLTYFQNEAQLDKSGLPSDRFFAERPEGSVSTLKIQRTQQEDSAVYLCASNLRGLETQYFGPGTRLLVL.

CDR3 coding DNA: TGCGCCAGCAGCCTTGGAGTGGGGAACCACGAGCAGTACGTC. Its translation is CASSLGVGNHEQYV. The rearrangement joins TRBV4-1 to TRBJ2-7; D not resolved. The V gene lost 4 bases and the J gene lost 5 bases, with 15 bases spanning the gap. Per the germline V gene, CDR1 is MGHRA and CDR2 is YSYEKL. This CDR3 spans 14 amino acids.

CDR3 coding DNA: TGCAGCGTTAGGGGGGGGGCTAATGAAAAACTGTTTTTT. This codes for CSVRGGANEKLFF. The chain uses TRBV29-1 and TRBJ1-4; the D gene is possibly TRBD1 (6 bases). CDR3 size: 13 residues. V lost 5 bases to trimming and J lost 3 bases, with 10 bases between them. In germline, CDR1 is SQVTM, CDR2 ANQGSEA.

The CDR3 is CASSGTGFSGNTIYF. CDR3 coding DNA: TGTGCCAGCAGCGGGACAGGATTCTCTGGAAACACCATATATTTT. The rearrangement links TRBV11-2 to TRBJ1-3; 8 positions agree with TRBD1. Germline V gene sequence: CDR1 SGHAT, CDR2 FQNNGV. The J segment lost 0 bases and the V segment lost 5 bases, leaving 3 bases of the junction unmatched. This CDR3 is built from 15 residues.

This sequence joins TRBV7-9 and TRBJ2-2; TRBD2 is a possible D gene (5 bases). Trimming pared 5 bases from V and 6 bases from J, leaving 19 bases between. The length of the CDR3 is 16 residues. Germline V gene sequence: CDR1 SEHNR, CDR2 FQNEAQ (reference sequence). The CDR3: CASSLNIGSRSGELFF. In DNA form, the CDR3 reads TGTGCCAGCAGCCTTAATATAGGGAGTAGGTCCGGGGAGCTGTTTTTT.

The chain links TRBV11-2 to TRBJ2-1; TRBD2 agrees at 13 bases. The V segment lost 6 bases and the J segment 9 bases; nucleotides outside the gene matches: 8. Germline V gives CDR1 SGHAT, CDR2 FQNNGV. This CDR3 is built from 15 residues. The CDR3 spells CASRSGTSGKVEQFF. CDR3 bases: TGTGCCAGCAGGTCCGGGACTAGCGGGAAGGTTGAGCAGTTCTTC.

The V and J genes are TRBV28 and TRBJ2-7; the match to TRBD1 covers 9 bases. Germline values: CDR1 MDHEN, CDR2 SYDVKM. There are 13 residues in the CDR3. The DNA for the CDR3 is TGTGTGACCGGGACAGGGACCCCCTACGAGCAGTACGTC. Encoded protein: CVTGTGTPYEQYV.

V gene TRBV28 combines with J gene TRBJ1-5, with TRBD1 matching 8 bases. V gave up 6 bases and J gave up 2 bases; unmatched junction bases: 6. Germline lookup yields CDR1 MDHEN and CDR2 SYDVKM. The CDR3 runs to 15 residues. CDR3 sequence reads: CASRHRGGGNQPQHF. The CDR3 DNA follows: TGTGCCAGCAGGCACAGGGGGGGAGGCAATCAGCCCCAGCATTTT.

V and J are TRBV6-5 and TRBJ1-4; 8 bases line up with TRBD1. Germline CDR1 MNHEY, CDR2 SVGAGI. This CDR3 contains 15 residues. V dropped 6 bases and J dropped 8; count of bases not matched to a gene: 11. CDR3 sequence: CASSAWTGSTEKLFF. CDR3 DNA: TGTGCCAGCAGCGCTTGGACAGGGTCGACGGAAAAACTGTTTTTT.